A selection of T cell receptor beta chains follows, all from one sample in a study of blood T cells in healthy people across ages. Using its own MiXCR run on the 5' RACE reads, TCRdb lists one record per CDR3 protein. The sample has 1.5 million or so distinct CDR3 sequences; 40% to 45% are singletons. Sequenced: blood. The receptors derive from a woman younger than 30 in good health. The CDR3 runs from the conserved cysteine through the conserved F or W. Each record gives: J gene, clone size, D gene, V gene, CDR3 DNA, CDR3 protein. The D gene is left open where the match is weak. Clone size is stated in some rows and not others, as once, few, many or a class when expanded.

j_call: TRBJ1-2; clone_size: few; d_call: .; v_call: TRBV12-3/TRBV12-4; cdr3_nt: TGTGCCAGCAGTTTTTCGGGCCGCAACTATGGCTACACCTTC; cdr3_aa: CASSFSGRNYGYTF
j_call: TRBJ1-1; clone_size: .; d_call: .; v_call: TRBV10-3; cdr3_nt: TGTGCCATCAGTGAGGAGGGCCCTGAAGCTTTCTTT; cdr3_aa: CAISEEGPEAFF
j_call: TRBJ2-7; clone_size: .; d_call: .; v_call: TRBV5-1; cdr3_nt: TGCGCCAGCAGCTTGGACTCTAAGACAGGCCGCGAGCAGTACTTC; cdr3_aa: CASSLDSKTGREQYF
j_call: TRBJ1-2; clone_size: .; d_call: .; v_call: TRBV7-2; cdr3_nt: TGTGCCAGCAGCTCCGAGGTCCCCCGGTTCGTCGGCTACACCTTC; cdr3_aa: CASSSEVPRFVGYTF
j_call: TRBJ2-7; clone_size: few; d_call: .; v_call: TRBV5-1; cdr3_nt: TGCGCCAGCAGCTTATTGCCAGCCGGTCCCTACGAGCAGTACTTC; cdr3_aa: CASSLLPAGPYEQYF
j_call: TRBJ2-4; clone_size: few; d_call: TRBD2; v_call: TRBV29-1; cdr3_nt: TGCAGCGTTGGGCTAGCGGGAGCGTCAAACATTCAGTACTTC; cdr3_aa: CSVGLAGASNIQYF
j_call: TRBJ1-1; clone_size: .; d_call: TRBD1; v_call: TRBV7-9; cdr3_nt: TGTGCCAGCAGCTTAGTCACAGGGGGCTTCACTGAAGCTTTCTTT; cdr3_aa: CASSLVTGGFTEAFF
j_call: TRBJ1-6; clone_size: few; d_call: .; v_call: TRBV4-2; cdr3_nt: TGTGCCAGCAGCCAAACCCCAAGGGCGGGGAGCTTACATAATTCACCCCTCCACTTT; cdr3_aa: CASSQTPRAGSLHNSPLHF
j_call: TRBJ1-2; clone_size: few; d_call: .; v_call: TRBV14; cdr3_nt: TGTGCCAGCAGCCCCCTGCAGGGGATAAATGGCTACACCTTC; cdr3_aa: CASSPLQGINGYTF
j_call: TRBJ2-7; clone_size: .; d_call: TRBD1; v_call: TRBV6-5; cdr3_nt: TGTGCCAGCAGTTACGAGACAGGGTACGAGCAGTACTTC; cdr3_aa: CASSYETGYEQYF
j_call: TRBJ1-5; clone_size: .; d_call: .; v_call: TRBV4-1; cdr3_nt: TGCGCCAGCAGCCAAACGGCACTTAATCAGCCCCAGCATTTT; cdr3_aa: CASSQTALNQPQHF
j_call: TRBJ1-1; clone_size: .; d_call: TRBD1; v_call: TRBV5-1; cdr3_nt: TGCGCCAGCAGCTCGGACAGGGGGCTGTACACTGAAGCTTTCTTT; cdr3_aa: CASSSDRGLYTEAFF
j_call: TRBJ2-3; clone_size: .; d_call: .; v_call: TRBV29-1; cdr3_nt: TGCAGCGTTGAACCGCGGGGAATTAGCACAGATACGCAGTATTTT; cdr3_aa: CSVEPRGISTDTQYF
j_call: TRBJ2-4; clone_size: few; d_call: .; v_call: TRBV20-1; cdr3_nt: TGCAGTGCTAGTCCGGGAGTGAGTTACATTCAGTACTTC; cdr3_aa: CSASPGVSYIQYF
j_call: TRBJ2-1; clone_size: .; d_call: TRBD2; v_call: TRBV4-1; cdr3_nt: TGCGCCAGCAGCCAAGGACCGTGGACTAGCAAGGGCAATGAGCAGTTCTTC; cdr3_aa: CASSQGPWTSKGNEQFF
j_call: TRBJ1-1; clone_size: few; d_call: .; v_call: TRBV15; cdr3_nt: TGTGCCACCTCACGAGCCCCGGGGATTAGAAACACTGAAGCTTTCTTT; cdr3_aa: CATSRAPGIRNTEAFF
j_call: TRBJ1-5; clone_size: .; d_call: .; v_call: TRBV6-2/TRBV6-3; cdr3_nt: TGTGCCAGCAGCGTATTCGGCAATCAGCCCCAGCATTTT; cdr3_aa: CASSVFGNQPQHF
j_call: TRBJ1-4; clone_size: once; d_call: TRBD1; v_call: TRBV6-6; cdr3_nt: TGTGCCAGCAGCGTAAACAGGGGGGGAGCTAATGGAAAACTGTTTTTT; cdr3_aa: CASSVNRGGANGKLFF
j_call: TRBJ2-1; clone_size: .; d_call: .; v_call: TRBV7-2; cdr3_nt: TGTGCCAGCAGCTTATTTGGGGGGGGGCGTAGTGAGCAGTTCTTC; cdr3_aa: CASSLFGGGRSEQFF
j_call: TRBJ2-1; clone_size: few; d_call: TRBD2; v_call: TRBV7-3; cdr3_nt: TGTGCCAGCAGCTTAACCAGGCGGGAGCGATACACTGAGCAGTTCTTC; cdr3_aa: CASSLTRRERYTEQFF
j_call: TRBJ1-4; clone_size: .; d_call: .; v_call: TRBV6-2/TRBV6-3; cdr3_nt: TGTGCCAGCAGCGATTCAGGACGTTCAACTAATGAAAAACTGTTTTTT; cdr3_aa: CASSDSGRSTNEKLFF
j_call: TRBJ2-7; clone_size: .; d_call: .; v_call: TRBV7-2; cdr3_nt: TGTGCCAGCAGCTTGACAGATTACAATGAGCAGTACTTC; cdr3_aa: CASSLTDYNEQYF
j_call: TRBJ1-2; clone_size: .; d_call: TRBD1; v_call: TRBV20-1; cdr3_nt: TGCAGTGCTAGCAAGCCAGGGGGCTTAACAAACTATGGCTACACCTTC; cdr3_aa: CSASKPGGLTNYGYTF
j_call: TRBJ2-1; clone_size: .; d_call: TRBD2; v_call: TRBV6-5; cdr3_nt: TGTGCCAGCAGACTTACGGCGGGGGGGTACAATGAGCAGTTCTTC; cdr3_aa: CASRLTAGGYNEQFF
j_call: TRBJ2-7; clone_size: .; d_call: .; v_call: TRBV18; cdr3_nt: TGTGCCAGCTCACCACCGAGGGACGAGCAGTACTTC; cdr3_aa: CASSPPRDEQYF
j_call: TRBJ1-5; clone_size: .; d_call: .; v_call: TRBV12-3/TRBV12-4; cdr3_nt: TGTGCCAGCACTAAGTGGGGGGCGGGTCAGCCCCAGCATTTT; cdr3_aa: CASTKWGAGQPQHF
j_call: TRBJ1-1; clone_size: .; d_call: .; v_call: TRBV2; cdr3_nt: TGTGCCAGCAGTCCCAGAACAGTTCGTGACACTGAAGCTTTCTTT; cdr3_aa: CASSPRTVRDTEAFF
j_call: TRBJ1-6; clone_size: .; d_call: .; v_call: TRBV20-1; cdr3_nt: TGCAGTGCCATAACAGCTTCCAATTCACCCCTCCACTTT; cdr3_aa: CSAITASNSPLHF
j_call: TRBJ2-4; clone_size: few; d_call: .; v_call: TRBV15; cdr3_nt: TGTGCCACCAGCAGTGACCGAATTGGGCCCAAAAACATTCAGTACTTC; cdr3_aa: CATSSDRIGPKNIQYF
j_call: TRBJ2-1; clone_size: .; d_call: .; v_call: TRBV20-1; cdr3_nt: TGCAGTGCTAGAGAGACTCACCACGAGCAGTTCTTC; cdr3_aa: CSARETHHEQFF
j_call: TRBJ2-3; clone_size: .; d_call: .; v_call: TRBV11-2; cdr3_nt: TGTGCCAGCAGCCTGTCACTAGCACTTGGCACAGATACGCAGTATTTT; cdr3_aa: CASSLSLALGTDTQYF